What follows is one T cell receptor beta chain and its context. Each contributor possessed a minimum of one pre-ART and a minimum of two post-ART PBMC samples. The sample is drawn from a study of long-term antiretroviral therapy in people with HIV. Investigators performed immunoSEQ version v3.0 at survey level. The sequencing target was about 35,000-55,000 T-cell genomes per sample. The assay was immunoSEQ multiplex PCR, and TCRdb's table has in-frame clones only and misses some. This table has just under 30,000 clones, more than 85% appearing once. The length of the CDR3 is 14 residues. V lost 7 bases, J lost 2 bases, and 5 bases stayed unmatched. Germline CDR1 SGHRS, CDR2 YFSETQ.

The sample consisted of unsorted PBMCs, taken roughly 5 years before starting antiretroviral therapy. The TCR originated in a man between 50 and 59 years old with HIV. The chain is built from TRBV5-1 and TRBJ2-3; TRBD2 agrees at 9 bases. CDR3 amino acids: CASGAGGPTDTQYF. DNA of the CDR3: TGCGCCAGCGGAGCGGGGGGCCCCACAGATACGCAGTATTTT.